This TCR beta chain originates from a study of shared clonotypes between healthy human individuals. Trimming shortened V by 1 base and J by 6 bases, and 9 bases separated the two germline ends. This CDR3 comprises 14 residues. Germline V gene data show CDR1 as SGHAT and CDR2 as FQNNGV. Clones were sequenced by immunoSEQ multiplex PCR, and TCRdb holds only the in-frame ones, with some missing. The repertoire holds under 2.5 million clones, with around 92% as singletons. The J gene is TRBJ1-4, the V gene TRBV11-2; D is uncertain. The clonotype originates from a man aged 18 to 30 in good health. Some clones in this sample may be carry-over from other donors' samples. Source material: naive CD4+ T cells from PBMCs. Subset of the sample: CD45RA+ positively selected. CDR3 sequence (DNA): TGTGCCAGCAGCTTAGGGAACGGAGATGAAAAACTGTTTTTT. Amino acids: CASSLGNGDEKLFF.